The rows below give T cell receptor beta chains drawn from one sample of a study of cytomegalovirus exposure and HLA in healthy donors. The assay was immunoSEQ multiplex PCR, and TCRdb's table has in-frame clones only and misses some. The sample contains approximately 130,000 clones, 50% to 75% of which appear only once. The sample was PBMCs. The source is a woman aged 40 to 55 in good health and CMV-seronegative. Both conserved end residues are part of each CDR3. The D gene is left open where the match is weak. Rows may omit the clone size; those that give it use once, few, many or a size class.

v_gene	d_gene	abundance	j_gene	CDR3nt	CDR3aa
TRBV28	TRBD1	NA	TRBJ1-1	TGTGCCAGCAGTTTTAGCTTAGGGACAGGAAACACTGAAGCTTTCTTT	CASSFSLGTGNTEAFF
TRBV19	TRBD1	few	TRBJ2-7	TGTGCCAGTAGCCTTGGGACAGGGGGGGTGTACGAGCAGTACTTC	CASSLGTGGVYEQYF
TRBV11-1	TRBD1	once	TRBJ2-2	TGTGCCAGCAGCCCAAAACGGGACAGGGACCAATACACCGGGGAGCTGTTTTTT	CASSPKRDRDQYTGELFF
TRBV27	TRBD2	NA	TRBJ2-3	TGTGCCAGCAGCCCTCCCCGACTAGCGGGGGCCACAGATACGCAGTATTTT	CASSPPRLAGATDTQYF
TRBV19	TRBD1	NA	TRBJ1-2	TGTGCCAGTACCCGGGGGGACAGGGGCTACTATGGCTACACCTTC	CASTRGDRGYYGYTF
TRBV4-3	NA	few	TRBJ1-1	TGCGCCAGCAGCCAAGATTCCACAGGCATGAACACTGAAGCTTTCTTT	CASSQDSTGMNTEAFF
TRBV28	NA	NA	TRBJ1-6	TGTGCCAGCGGTCCCCCGAGAACAGATTCACCCCTCCACTTT	CASGPPRTDSPLHF
TRBV27	NA	NA	TRBJ2-5	TGTGCCAGCAGCCGACCAGGGTCCGAGACCCAGTACTTC	CASSRPGSETQYF
TRBV7-9	TRBD1	few	TRBJ2-7	TGTGCCAGCAGCACCCAGGGGGCCCCCTACGAGCAGTACTTC	CASSTQGAPYEQYF
TRBV5-4	TRBD1	few	TRBJ1-6	TGTGCCAGCAGCCTCGGGACAGGGCAAAGCTCCTATAATTCACCCCTCCACTTT	CASSLGTGQSSYNSPLHF
TRBV19	NA	NA	TRBJ1-2	TGTGCCAGTAGTATTTCTCCTACAGGCTACGTCTATGGCTACACCTTC	CASSISPTGYVYGYTF
TRBV28	NA	NA	TRBJ1-3	TGTGCCAGTCAGCGCCCGGGATCTGGAAACACCATATATTTT	CASQRPGSGNTIYF
TRBV5-1	TRBD1	few	TRBJ1-1	TGCGCCAGCAGCCCGTACGACAGGGATCACCCTACCGCTTTCTTT	CASSPYDRDHPTAFF
TRBV6-5	NA	few	TRBJ1-5	TGTGCCAGCAGTTACCGAGATACGCAGCCCCAGCATTTT	CASSYRDTQPQHF
TRBV19	TRBD1	NA	TRBJ1-4	TGTGCCAGTATCCCGACAGGGACTGAAAAACTGTTTTTT	CASIPTGTEKLFF
TRBV4-2	TRBD1	NA	TRBJ2-4	TGTGCCAGCAGCCAAGAAGACAGGGAGTACATTCAGTACTTC	CASSQEDREYIQYF
TRBV5-6	NA	NA	TRBJ1-6	TGTGCCAGCAACTTAAGGGAGGGAAATTCACCCCTCCACTTT	CASNLREGNSPLHF
TRBV9	NA	NA	TRBJ2-2	TGTGCCAGCAGCGGACAGCCATCGAACACCGGGGAGCTGTTTTTT	CASSGQPSNTGELFF
TRBV4-1	NA	NA	TRBJ2-7	TGCGCCAGCAGCGAAAGCCCGGGCTACGAGCAGTACTTC	CASSESPGYEQYF
TRBV7-9	NA	NA	TRBJ2-2	TGTGCCAGCAGCTTTACTGGGGGGGCCCACGGGGAGCTGTTTTTT	CASSFTGGAHGELFF
TRBV18	NA	once	TRBJ1-1	TGTGCCAGCTCACCGATCGGGGGAGACACTGAAGCTTTCTTT	CASSPIGGDTEAFF
TRBV28	NA	NA	TRBJ2-1	TGTGCCAGCAGCCTTCCTAGCTCCTACAATGAGCAGTTCTTC	CASSLPSSYNEQFF
TRBV30	NA	NA	TRBJ1-3	TGTGCCTGGAGACCCCCGGGTGGCGGAAACACCATATATTTT	CAWRPPGGGNTIYF
TRBV4-3	NA	few	TRBJ1-6	TGCGCCAGCAGCCAAGGACAGTCAAATTCACCCCTCCACTTT	CASSQGQSNSPLHF